This T cell receptor beta chain was recovered during a study of T cells generated in artificial thymic organoids (dated by TCRdb to the late 2010s). Regarding the complete study: TCR alpha and beta CDR3 repertoires of in vitro artificial thymic organoid-derived CD8 single positive T cells were compared with thymic and peripheral blood naive CD8 T cells. The displayed repertoire sequencing data were described as being representative of three independent experiments. Study-wide conclusions, independent of this receptor: Organoid-derived T cells did not show skewed Valpha or Vbeta usage, which argues against unconventional lineages or clonal expansions being dominant. Physiological TCR clonotype diversity, comparable to that of thymic and blood naive CD8 T cells, was observed in organoid-derived CD8 single positive T cells.

By its share of the sample, this clonotype is medium-sized (0.01 to 0.1%). It has no known antigen specificity. The sample holds no much larger clone one base away, and base qualities are not on file. V is cut by 4 bases and J by 3 bases, and the space between the germline ends is 10 bases. Spanning cysteine to phenylalanine, the CDR3 consists of 15 amino acids. The sequence is cut down to CDR3 DNA, 45 bases in frame from base 1. Separate semi-nested PCR amplifications were run for the TCRalpha and TCRbeta libraries, using Advantage 2 and reverse primers located in the TRAC or TRBC constant regions. Between roughly 3.5 and 550 ng of total RNA was used as input for first-strand cDNA synthesis. TCR cDNA libraries were generated by 5'-RACE using the SMARTer PCR cDNA Synthesis kit, with a poly-dT primer for first-strand synthesis. Sample-specific 5-nucleotide barcodes were carried by the semi-nested constant-region reverse primers, and the resulting products were cleaned using the Zymo DNA Clean and Concentrator-5 kit. Up to ten barcoded samples were pooled, ligated to Illumina adaptors and sequenced as 2 x 150 bp paired-end reads on an Illumina MiSeq. Per the authors' processing: Demultiplexed reads were aligned using BLAT against a custom library containing all human TRAV, TRAJ, TRBV, TRBD and TRBJ combinations from IMGT. The best BLAT hits were picked using pslCDnaFilter (-maxAligns=1, -ignoreIntrons), and custom Perl scripts were used to calculate clonotype frequencies. The public reads were run again by TCRdb, first through fastp at Q25 and then through MiXCR, and only productive beta chains were kept. Identical CDR3 proteins give one entry, which carries the most common genes and DNA. TCRdb's processing, not the authors', yielded these V and J calls. The sample profile shows under 7,000 distinct CDR3 sequences; about 25% of them were found once. The top ten constitute 2.5% to 3% of the sample.

To build the artificial thymic organoids, human HSPCs were aggregated with MS5 murine stromal cells that had been transduced with human DLL1, and the aggregates were cultured at an air-liquid interface. Hematopoietic stem and progenitor cells that were CD34+CD3-, FACS-purified and depleted of residual T cells served as the seed cells for the organoids. The culture medium for the organoids was serum-free RB27, which consists of RPMI 1640 supplemented with B27, FLT3L, IL-7 and ascorbic acid. Prior to RNA extraction, CD3+TCRalphabeta+CD8 single positive T cells from organoids and thymus were isolated by FACS sorting. For each sample, the RNeasy Micro kit was used to purify total RNA from about 40,000 to 200,000 sorted cells, and RNA quality was checked on an Agilent RNA 6000 Nano chip.

Sequenced material: naive CD8+ T cells grown in artificial thymic organoids from cord blood stem and progenitor cells. The cell subset or site label, as the study defines it: CD3+TCRalphabeta+CD8SP T cells; for blood, CD45RO-CCR7+ naive CD8+ T cells. The TCR sequence derives from a human donor who gave cord blood stem cells for thymic organoid culture, a cardiac surgery patient who gave postnatal thymus, or a blood donor (not recorded which). Recombination joined TRBV12-3 or TRBV12-4 with TRBJ2-6, and perhaps TRBD1 as D gene, on 5 matching bases. The CDR3 corresponds to CASSSPGCGANVLTF. The DNA reads as follows: TGTGCCAGCAGTTCCCCAGGGTGTGGGGCCAACGTCCTGACTTTC.